This TCR beta chain was obtained from a study of blood T cells in healthy people across ages. This clonotype has more than one count but fewer than ten. A J-beta primer mix and a sample-barcoded 5' primer were used in a second PCR of roughly 7 to 12 cycles. TCRdb reprocessed the 5' RACE reads with MiXCR, giving one entry per CDR3 protein. The sample lists about 1.1 million distinct CDR3 sequences, roughly two fifths occurring once. Per-sample PBMC isolation yielded at least 6.5 million cells. Trimming removed 5 bases from V and 4 bases from J, with 12 bases in between. This CDR3 contains 14 residues. The sequence was obtained from a man aged 18 to 30 in good health. V usage is TRBV12-3 or TRBV12-4 and J usage is TRBJ2-1, with D possibly being TRBD1 (6 bases). The sample was blood. CDR3 DNA sequence: TGTGCCAGCAGTATGACAGGATCTTACAATGAGCAGTTCTTC. Its protein is CASSMTGSYNEQFF.